A selection of T cell receptor beta chains follows, all from one sample in a study of beta chain features in type 1 diabetes. TCRdb's table, derived via immunoSEQ multiplex PCR, lists solely in-frame clones and lacks some. The sample shows 620,000 or so clones, roughly a sixth of them seen only once. Material: naive CD4+ T cells from blood. The receptors come from a man aged 18 to 30 in good health. The CDR3 runs from the conserved cysteine through the conserved F or W. A D gene is named only where the DNA matches it firmly. Clone size appears in some rows only: once, few, many, or a class for an expanded clone.

D: NA; length: 16; J: TRBJ1-5; V: TRBV4-3; size: few; CDR3: CASSQAPGRSGQPQHF; DNA: TGCGCCAGCAGCCAAGCACCGGGGAGGTCAGGACAGCCCCAGCATTTT
D: NA; length: 14; J: TRBJ2-7; V: TRBV28; size: NA; CDR3: CASSSAGNRYEQYF; DNA: TGTGCCAGCTCCTCGGCGGGGAACCGCTACGAGCAGTACTTC
D: TRBD1; length: 13; J: TRBJ2-1; V: TRBV2; size: NA; CDR3: CASARGLAGEQFF; DNA: TGTGCCAGCGCCAGGGGGCTGGCCGGTGAGCAGTTCTTC
D: TRBD2; length: 15; J: TRBJ2-7; V: TRBV7-2; size: NA; CDR3: CASSYVLAGGFEQYF; DNA: TGTGCCAGCAGCTACGTACTAGCGGGAGGGTTCGAGCAGTACTTC
D: NA; length: 14; J: TRBJ2-5; V: TRBV6-6; size: few; CDR3: CASSSRIAGETQYF; DNA: TGTGCCAGCAGTTCTCGGATAGCTGGGGAGACCCAGTACTTC
D: TRBD2; length: 17; J: TRBJ2-1; V: TRBV9; size: few; CDR3: CASSVEAGGLLYNEQFF; DNA: TGTGCCAGCAGCGTAGAAGCGGGGGGCCTCCTTTACAATGAGCAGTTCTTC
D: NA; length: 15; J: TRBJ1-1; V: TRBV18; size: NA; CDR3: CASSPPYGGNTEAFF; DNA: TGTGCCAGCTCACCACCGTACGGGGGCAACACTGAAGCTTTCTTT
D: NA; length: 8; J: TRBJ2-5; V: TRBV7-8; size: few; CDR3: CASSPSYF; DNA: TGTGCCAGCAGCCCCTCGTACTTC
D: NA; length: 12; J: TRBJ2-1; V: TRBV19; size: few; CDR3: CASSINTNQQFF; DNA: TGTGCCAGTAGTATCAACACTAATCAGCAGTTCTTC
D: NA; length: 13; J: TRBJ1-1; V: TRBV28; size: NA; CDR3: CASSDKMNTEAFF; DNA: TGTGCCAGCAGCGACAAGATGAACACTGAAGCTTTCTTT
D: NA; length: 14; J: TRBJ2-3; V: TRBV5-1; size: few; CDR3: CASSPESGTDTQYF; DNA: TGCGCCAGCAGCCCGGAATCGGGCACAGATACGCAGTATTTT
D: NA; length: 15; J: TRBJ2-1; V: TRBV5-1; size: once; CDR3: CASSLTSPDHNEQFF; DNA: TGCGCCAGCAGCTTGACTAGTCCTGACCACAATGAGCAGTTCTTC
D: NA; length: 15; J: TRBJ2-5; V: TRBV23-1; size: NA; CDR3: CASSQSSEVPETQYF; DNA: TGCGCCAGCAGTCAATCCTCAGAGGTCCCAGAGACCCAGTACTTC
D: TRBD1; length: 15; J: TRBJ2-7; V: TRBV4-3; size: NA; CDR3: CASSNIPGTGDQQYF; DNA: TGCGCCAGCAGCAATATCCCCGGGACAGGGGATCAGCAGTACTTC
D: TRBD2; length: 17; J: TRBJ2-4; V: TRBV4-1; size: NA; CDR3: CASSQVPGLGEGNIQYF; DNA: TGCGCCAGCAGCCAAGTACCAGGCCTGGGGGAGGGGAACATTCAGTACTTC
D: NA; length: 15; J: TRBJ1-5; V: TRBV18; size: few; CDR3: CASSPGVAANQPQHF; DNA: TGTGCCAGCTCACCAGGGGTGGCTGCAAATCAGCCCCAGCATTTT
D: TRBD1; length: 16; J: TRBJ2-1; V: TRBV6-1; size: NA; CDR3: CASSEGQGAPYNEQFF; DNA: TGTGCCAGCAGTGAGGGACAGGGGGCCCCCTACAATGAGCAGTTCTTC
D: TRBD2; length: 15; J: TRBJ2-2; V: TRBV5-1; size: few; CDR3: CASRSPSGSTGELFF; DNA: TGCGCCAGCAGGTCCCCTAGCGGGAGCACCGGGGAGCTGTTTTTT
D: NA; length: 12; J: TRBJ2-5; V: TRBV18; size: few; CDR3: CASSDLQETQYF; DNA: TGTGCCAGCTCTGACCTTCAAGAGACCCAGTACTTC
D: NA; length: 15; J: TRBJ1-1; V: TRBV7-2; size: few; CDR3: CASSLFRDNPSTAFF; DNA: TGTGCCAGCAGCTTATTCCGGGACAACCCTTCAACAGCTTTCTTT
D: NA; length: 14; J: TRBJ1-5; V: TRBV5-1; size: few; CDR3: CASSSGTPNQPQHF; DNA: TGCGCCAGCAGCTCCGGGACACCGAATCAGCCCCAGCATTTT
D: NA; length: 13; J: TRBJ2-3; V: TRBV7-2; size: few; CDR3: CASRLTGTDTQYF; DNA: TGTGCCAGCAGGCTGACAGGCACAGATACGCAGTATTTT
D: NA; length: 13; J: TRBJ1-2; V: TRBV14; size: NA; CDR3: CASTRNEGYGYTF; DNA: TGTGCCAGCACCCGCAACGAAGGATATGGCTACACCTTC
D: TRBD2; length: 16; J: TRBJ2-5; V: TRBV7-2; size: NA; CDR3: CASSLEMRGGQETQYF; DNA: TGTGCCAGCAGCTTAGAAATGCGGGGGGGCCAAGAGACCCAGTACTTC
D: TRBD1; length: 13; J: TRBJ1-2; V: TRBV29-1; size: NA; CDR3: CSGFDRGPYGYTF; DNA: TGCAGCGGCTTTGACAGGGGGCCCTATGGCTACACCTTC
D: TRBD1; length: 16; J: TRBJ1-3; V: TRBV28; size: NA; CDR3: CASSTNRGKGGNTIYF; DNA: TGTGCCAGCAGTACCAACAGGGGGAAGGGTGGAAACACCATATATTTT
D: NA; length: 15; J: TRBJ1-5; V: TRBV27; size: few; CDR3: CASSRTPGSNQPQHF; DNA: TGTGCCAGCAGCCGGACACCCGGAAGCAATCAGCCCCAGCATTTT
D: NA; length: 14; J: TRBJ1-1; V: TRBV11-2; size: NA; CDR3: CASSPPKPHTEAFF; DNA: TGTGCCAGCAGCCCCCCTAAGCCCCACACTGAAGCTTTCTTT
D: NA; length: 13; J: TRBJ1-1; V: TRBV6-1; size: few; CDR3: CASSELRFTEAFF; DNA: TGTGCCAGCAGTGAACTCAGATTCACTGAAGCTTTCTTT
D: NA; length: 13; J: TRBJ1-5; V: TRBV4-3; size: NA; CDR3: CASSQVILEPQHF; DNA: TGCGCCAGCAGCCAAGTAATCCTTGAGCCCCAGCATTTT
D: NA; length: 15; J: TRBJ1-5; V: TRBV7-3; size: NA; CDR3: CASSPAMLTNQPQHF; DNA: TGTGCCAGCAGCCCTGCCATGCTGACGAACCAGCCCCAGCATTTT
D: NA; length: 16; J: TRBJ2-5; V: TRBV7-2; size: NA; CDR3: CASSRVLGVVQETQYF; DNA: TGTGCCAGCAGCCGGGTATTAGGGGTGGTCCAAGAGACCCAGTACTTC
D: NA; length: 12; J: TRBJ2-5; V: TRBV6-6; size: few; CDR3: CASGRTQETQYF; DNA: TGTGCCAGCGGTAGGACGCAAGAGACCCAGTACTTC
D: NA; length: 15; J: TRBJ1-5; V: TRBV18; size: NA; CDR3: CASSQTTGQVEPQHF; DNA: TGTGCCAGCTCACAAACAACAGGGCAGGTGGAACCCCAGCATTTT
D: TRBD1; length: 13; J: TRBJ1-1; V: TRBV30; size: NA; CDR3: CAWEGQFNTEAFF; DNA: TGTGCCTGGGAGGGACAGTTTAACACTGAAGCTTTCTTT
D: NA; length: 14; J: TRBJ2-5; V: TRBV7-6; size: few; CDR3: CASSSQGLQETQYF; DNA: TGTGCCAGCAGTTCACAGGGATTACAAGAGACCCAGTACTTC